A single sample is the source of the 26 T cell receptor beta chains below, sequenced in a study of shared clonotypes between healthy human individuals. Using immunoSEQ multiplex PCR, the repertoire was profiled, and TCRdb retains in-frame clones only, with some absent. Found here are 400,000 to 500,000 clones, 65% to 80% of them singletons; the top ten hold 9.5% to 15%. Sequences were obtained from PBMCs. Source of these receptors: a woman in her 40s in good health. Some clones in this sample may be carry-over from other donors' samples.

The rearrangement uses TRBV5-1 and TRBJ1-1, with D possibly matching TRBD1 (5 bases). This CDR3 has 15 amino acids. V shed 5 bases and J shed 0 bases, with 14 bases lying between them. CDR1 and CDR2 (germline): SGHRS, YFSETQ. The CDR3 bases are TGCGCCAGCAGACAAGACAGCCTCATGAACACTGAAGCTTTCTTT. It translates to CASRQDSLMNTEAFF.

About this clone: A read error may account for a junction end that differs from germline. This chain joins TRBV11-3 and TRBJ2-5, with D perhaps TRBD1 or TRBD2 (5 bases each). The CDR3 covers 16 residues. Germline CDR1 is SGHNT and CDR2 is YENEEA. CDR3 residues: CVSSLGAGGGLETQYF. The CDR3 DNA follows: TGTGTCAGCAGCTTAGGGGCGGGCGGCGGGCTAGAGACCCAGTACTTC.

The CDR3 bases are TGTGCCAGCAGCTTAGACGTCGTTGTTCGGGGCTACAATGAGCAGTTCTTC. As protein: CASSLDVVVRGYNEQFF. The chain links TRBV7-2 to TRBJ2-1; a weak D match, TRBD2 (5 bases). The V end lost 1 base, the J end lost 3 bases, and 16 bases lay between the germline ends. Germline V CDR1 and CDR2: SGHTA, FQGNSA. The CDR3 length is 17 residues.

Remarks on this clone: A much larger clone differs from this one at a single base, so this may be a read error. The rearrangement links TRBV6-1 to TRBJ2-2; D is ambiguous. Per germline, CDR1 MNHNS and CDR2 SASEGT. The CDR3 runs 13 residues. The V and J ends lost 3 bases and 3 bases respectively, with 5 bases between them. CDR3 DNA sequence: TGTGCCAGCAGTGATAGGGACACCGGGGAGCTGTTTTTT. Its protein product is CASSDRDTGELFF.

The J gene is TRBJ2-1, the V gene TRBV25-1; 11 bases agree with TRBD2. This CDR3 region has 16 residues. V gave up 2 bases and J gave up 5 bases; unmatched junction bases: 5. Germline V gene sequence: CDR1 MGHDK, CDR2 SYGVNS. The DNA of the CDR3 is TGTGCCAGCAGTGAACGGCCGGGACTAGCGGACAATGAGCAGTTCTTC. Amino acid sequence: CASSERPGLADNEQFF.

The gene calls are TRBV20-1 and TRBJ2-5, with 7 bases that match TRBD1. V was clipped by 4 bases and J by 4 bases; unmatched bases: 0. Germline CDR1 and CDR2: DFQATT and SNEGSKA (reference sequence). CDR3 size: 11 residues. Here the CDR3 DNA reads TGCAGTGCTAAGGGGGCAGAGACCCAGTACTTC. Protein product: CSAKGAETQYF.

CDR3 amino acids: CATTGLAGSEQFF. CDR3 nucleotide sequence: TGTGCCACCACGGGACTAGCGGGAAGTGAGCAGTTCTTC. V is TRBV2 and J is TRBJ2-1; 13 bases align to TRBD2. This CDR3 comprises 13 residues. Trimming took 10 bases from V and 9 from J; bases not matched to a gene: 6. Per the germline V gene, CDR1 is SNHLY and CDR2 is FYNNEI.

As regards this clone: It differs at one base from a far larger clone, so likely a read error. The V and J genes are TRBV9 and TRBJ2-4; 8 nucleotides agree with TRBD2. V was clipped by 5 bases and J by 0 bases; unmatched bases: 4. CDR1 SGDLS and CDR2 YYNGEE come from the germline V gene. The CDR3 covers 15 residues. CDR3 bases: TGTGCCAGCAGTAGCGGGGAGGTAGCCAAAAACATTCAGTACTTC. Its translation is CASSSGEVAKNIQYF.

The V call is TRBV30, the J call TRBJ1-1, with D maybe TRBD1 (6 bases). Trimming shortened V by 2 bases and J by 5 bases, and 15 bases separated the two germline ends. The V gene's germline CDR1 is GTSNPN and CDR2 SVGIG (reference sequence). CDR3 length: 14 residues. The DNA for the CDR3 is TGTGCCTGGAGTACCGGGGGGGCAGGGACTGAAGCTTTCTTT. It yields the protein CAWSTGGAGTEAFF.

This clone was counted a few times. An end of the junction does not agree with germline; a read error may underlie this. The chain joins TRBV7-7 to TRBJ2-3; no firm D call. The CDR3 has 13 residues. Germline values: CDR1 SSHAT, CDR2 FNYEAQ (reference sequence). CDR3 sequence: CASSHGHTDTQYF. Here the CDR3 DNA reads TGTGCTAGCAGCCACGGCCACACAGATACGCAGTATTTT.

The CDR3 loop reads CASSLGQGPNEQFF. The CDR3 region has the DNA TGCGCCAGCAGCTTGGGACAGGGCCCCAATGAGCAGTTCTTC. The chain uses TRBV5-1 and TRBJ2-1; 7 nucleotides match TRBD1. V shed 0 bases and J 6 bases; nucleotides not matched to a gene: 3. The germline CDR1 and CDR2 sequences are SGHRS and YFSETQ. The CDR3 covers 14 residues.

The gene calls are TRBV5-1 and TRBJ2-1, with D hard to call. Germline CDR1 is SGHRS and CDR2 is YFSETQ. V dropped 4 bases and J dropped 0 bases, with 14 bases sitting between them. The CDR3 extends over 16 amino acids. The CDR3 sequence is CASSVDPSGSYNEQFF. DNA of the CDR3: TGCGCCAGCAGCGTGGACCCTTCTGGCTCCTACAATGAGCAGTTCTTC.

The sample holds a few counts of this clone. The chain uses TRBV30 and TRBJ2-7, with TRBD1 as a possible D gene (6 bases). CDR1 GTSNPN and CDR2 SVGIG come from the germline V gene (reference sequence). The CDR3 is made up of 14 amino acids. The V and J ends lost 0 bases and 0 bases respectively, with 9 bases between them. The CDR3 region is CAWSVQGLSYEQYF. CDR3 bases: TGTGCCTGGAGTGTACAGGGCCTCTCCTACGAGCAGTACTTC.

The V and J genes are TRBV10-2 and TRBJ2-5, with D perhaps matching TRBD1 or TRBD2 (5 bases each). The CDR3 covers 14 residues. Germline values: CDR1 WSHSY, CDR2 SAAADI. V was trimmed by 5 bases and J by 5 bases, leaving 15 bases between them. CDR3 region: CASSWGRGVETQYF. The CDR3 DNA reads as TGCGCCAGCAGTTGGGGGAGAGGGGTCGAGACCCAGTACTTC.

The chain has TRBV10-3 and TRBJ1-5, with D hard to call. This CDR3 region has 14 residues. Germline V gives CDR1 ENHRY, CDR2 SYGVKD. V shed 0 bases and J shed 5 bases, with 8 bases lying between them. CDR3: CAISESAEYQPQHF. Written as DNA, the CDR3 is TGTGCCATCAGTGAGTCTGCCGAGTATCAGCCCCAGCATTTT.

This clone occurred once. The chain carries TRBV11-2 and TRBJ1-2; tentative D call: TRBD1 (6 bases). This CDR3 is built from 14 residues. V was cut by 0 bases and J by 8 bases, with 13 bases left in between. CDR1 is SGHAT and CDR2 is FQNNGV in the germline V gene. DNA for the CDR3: TGTGCCAGCAGCTTAGACAGGGGAGCGAGGGGCTACACCTTC. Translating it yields CASSLDRGARGYTF.

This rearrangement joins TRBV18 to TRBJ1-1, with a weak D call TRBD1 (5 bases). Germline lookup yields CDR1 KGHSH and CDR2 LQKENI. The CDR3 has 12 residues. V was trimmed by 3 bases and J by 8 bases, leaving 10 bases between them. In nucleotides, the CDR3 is TGTGCCAGCTCACCCCTGGGGCGGGAAGCTTTCTTT. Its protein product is CASSPLGREAFF.

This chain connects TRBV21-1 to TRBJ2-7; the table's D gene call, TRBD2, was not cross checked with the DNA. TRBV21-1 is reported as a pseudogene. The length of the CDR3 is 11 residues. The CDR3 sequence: CATLAAYEQYF. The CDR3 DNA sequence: TGTGCCACTCTAGCGGCCTACGAGCAGTACTTC.

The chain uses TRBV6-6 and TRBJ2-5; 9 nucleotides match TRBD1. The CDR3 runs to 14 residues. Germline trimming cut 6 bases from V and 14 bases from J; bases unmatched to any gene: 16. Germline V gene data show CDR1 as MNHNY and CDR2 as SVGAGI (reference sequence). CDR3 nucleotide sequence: TGTGCCAGCAGCCCCTCCGGGACAGGGAACCGCGCATACTTC. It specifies CASSPSGTGNRAYF.

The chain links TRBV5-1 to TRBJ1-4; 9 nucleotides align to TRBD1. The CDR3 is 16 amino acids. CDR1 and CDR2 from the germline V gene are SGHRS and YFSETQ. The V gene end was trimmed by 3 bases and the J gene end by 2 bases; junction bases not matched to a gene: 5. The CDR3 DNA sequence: TGCGCCAGCAGCTCGACAGGGGGGCTTACTAATGAAAAACTGTTTTTT. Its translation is CASSSTGGLTNEKLFF. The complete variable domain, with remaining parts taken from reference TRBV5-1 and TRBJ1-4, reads KAGVTQTPRYLIKTRGQQVTLSCSPISGHRSVSWYQQTPGQGLQFLFEYFSETQRNKGNFPGRFSGRQFSNSRSEMNVSTLELGDSALYLCASSSTGGLTNEKLFFGSGTQLSVL.

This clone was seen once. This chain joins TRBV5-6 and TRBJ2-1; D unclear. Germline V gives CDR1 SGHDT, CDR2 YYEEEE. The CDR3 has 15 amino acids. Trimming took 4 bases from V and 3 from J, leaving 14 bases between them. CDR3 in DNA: TGTGCCAGCAGCGCCGGATTAGTGTACTACAATGAGCAGTTCTTC. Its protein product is CASSAGLVYYNEQFF.

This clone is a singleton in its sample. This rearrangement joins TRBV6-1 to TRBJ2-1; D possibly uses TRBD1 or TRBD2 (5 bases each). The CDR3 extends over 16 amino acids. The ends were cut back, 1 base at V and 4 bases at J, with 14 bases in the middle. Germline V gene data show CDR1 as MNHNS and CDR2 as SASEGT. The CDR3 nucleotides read TGTGCCAGCAGTGAAGTACTCGGGACGGCATACAATGAGCAGTTCTTC. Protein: CASSEVLGTAYNEQFF.

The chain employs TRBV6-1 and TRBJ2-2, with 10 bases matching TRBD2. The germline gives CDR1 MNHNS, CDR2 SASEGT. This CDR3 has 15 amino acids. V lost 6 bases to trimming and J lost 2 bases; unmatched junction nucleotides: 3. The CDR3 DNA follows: TGTGCCAGCAGGGGACTAGCGAGCAACACCGGGGAGCTGTTTTTT. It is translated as CASRGLASNTGELFF.

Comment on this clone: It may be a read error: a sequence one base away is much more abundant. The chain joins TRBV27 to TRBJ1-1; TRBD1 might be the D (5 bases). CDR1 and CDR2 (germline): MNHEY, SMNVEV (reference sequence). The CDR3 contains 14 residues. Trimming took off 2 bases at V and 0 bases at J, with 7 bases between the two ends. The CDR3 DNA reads TGTGCCAGCAGTTTAAACAGGCTGAACACTGAAGCTTTCTTT. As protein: CASSLNRLNTEAFF.

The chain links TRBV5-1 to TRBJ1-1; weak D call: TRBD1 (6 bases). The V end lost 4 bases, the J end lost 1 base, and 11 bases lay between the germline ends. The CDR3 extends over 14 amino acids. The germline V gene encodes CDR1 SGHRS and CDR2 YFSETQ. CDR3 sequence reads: CASSRGQPNTEAFF. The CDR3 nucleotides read TGCGCCAGCAGCCGCGGACAGCCGAACACTGAAGCTTTCTTT.

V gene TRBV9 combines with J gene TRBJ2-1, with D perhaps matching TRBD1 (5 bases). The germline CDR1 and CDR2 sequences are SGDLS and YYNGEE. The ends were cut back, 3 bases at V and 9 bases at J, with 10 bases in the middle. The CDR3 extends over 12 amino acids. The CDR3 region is CASSEGMSEQFF. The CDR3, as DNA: TGTGCCAGCAGCGAGGGGATGAGTGAGCAGTTCTTC.